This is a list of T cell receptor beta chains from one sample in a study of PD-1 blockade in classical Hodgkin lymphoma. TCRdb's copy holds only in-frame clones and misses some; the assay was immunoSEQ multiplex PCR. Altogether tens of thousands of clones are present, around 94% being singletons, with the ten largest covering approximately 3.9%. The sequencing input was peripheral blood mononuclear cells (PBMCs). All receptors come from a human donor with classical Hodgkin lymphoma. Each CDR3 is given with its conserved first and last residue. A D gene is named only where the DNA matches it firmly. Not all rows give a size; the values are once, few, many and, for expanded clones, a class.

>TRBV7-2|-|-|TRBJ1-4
CASSPRQPATNEKLFF
TGTGCCAGCAGCCCTAGACAGCCCGCAACTAATGAAAAACTGTTTTTT
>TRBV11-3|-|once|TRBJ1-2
CASSPDGYGYTF
TGTGCCAGCAGCCCGGACGGCTATGGCTACACCTTC
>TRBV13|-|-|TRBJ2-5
CASTRRGEAQYF
TGTGCCAGCACCAGACGGGGAGAGGCCCAGTACTTC
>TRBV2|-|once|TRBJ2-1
CASSRPGKYNEQFF
TGTGCCAGCAGTAGGCCGGGGAAATACAATGAGCAGTTCTTC
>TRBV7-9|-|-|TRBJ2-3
CASSLEEREWSTDTQYF
TGTGCCAGCAGCTTAGAGGAACGGGAGTGGAGCACAGATACGCAGTATTTT
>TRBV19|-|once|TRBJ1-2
CASLSKNYGYTF
TGTGCCAGTCTCTCAAAGAACTATGGCTACACCTTC
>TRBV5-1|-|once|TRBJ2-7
CASSLAGSYEQYF
TGCGCCAGCAGCTTGGCCGGGAGTTACGAGCAGTACTTC
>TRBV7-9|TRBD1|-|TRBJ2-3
CASSPGSGQGPDTQYF
TGTGCCAGCAGCCCCGGATCGGGACAGGGCCCAGATACGCAGTATTTT
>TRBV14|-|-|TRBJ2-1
CASSRVSRGEQFF
TGTGCCAGCAGCCGTGTGTCTCGGGGTGAGCAGTTCTTC
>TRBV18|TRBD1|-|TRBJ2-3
CASRGTGRADTQYF
TGTGCCAGCCGAGGGACAGGGCGGGCAGATACGCAGTATTTT
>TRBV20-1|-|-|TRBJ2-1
CSASYNEQFF
TGCAGTGCTAGTTACAATGAGCAGTTCTTC
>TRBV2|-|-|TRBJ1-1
CASSGRRPQNTEAFF
TGTGCCAGCAGTGGAAGACGACCACAGAACACTGAAGCTTTCTTT
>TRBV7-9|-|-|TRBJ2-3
CASSHRTPSTDTQYF
TGTGCCAGCAGCCACCGGACGCCTAGCACAGATACGCAGTATTTT
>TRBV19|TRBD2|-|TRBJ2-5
CASRLAGETQYF
TGTGCCAGTAGACTAGCGGGAGAGACCCAGTACTTC
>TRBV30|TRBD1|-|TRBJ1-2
CAHYRGNYGYTF
TGTGCCCACTACAGGGGTAACTATGGCTACACCTTC
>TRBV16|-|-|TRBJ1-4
CASSPLAIMGEKLFF
TGTGCCAGCAGCCCTCTGGCAATAATGGGTGAAAAACTGTTTTTT
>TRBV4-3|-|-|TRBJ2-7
CASSQGRDRFYEQYF
TGCGCCAGCAGCCAAGGCCGGGACCGATTCTACGAGCAGTACTTC
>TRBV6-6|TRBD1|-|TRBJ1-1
CASSYSGTANTEAFF
TGTGCCAGCAGTTACTCGGGGACAGCGAACACTGAAGCTTTCTTT
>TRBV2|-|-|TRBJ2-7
CASSVGQYEQYF
TGTGCCAGCAGTGTGGGGCAGTACGAGCAGTACTTC
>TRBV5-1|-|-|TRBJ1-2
CASSLEKGGTYGYTF
TGCGCCAGCAGCTTGGAGAAGGGGGGCACCTATGGCTACACCTTC
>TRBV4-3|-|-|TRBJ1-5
CASSHPAGTQTWNQPQHF
TGCGCCAGCAGCCACCCGGCTGGGACTCAGACCTGGAATCAGCCCCAGCATTTT
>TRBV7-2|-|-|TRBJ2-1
CASAFSNSYNEQFF
TGTGCCAGCGCCTTTTCGAATTCGTACAATGAGCAGTTCTTC
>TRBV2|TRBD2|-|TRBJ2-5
CASSDSGEETQYF
TGTGCCAGCAGCGACAGCGGGGAAGAGACCCAGTACTTC